This entry lists 19 T cell receptor beta chains sequenced from one sample in a study of shared clonotypes between healthy human individuals. Clones were sequenced by immunoSEQ multiplex PCR, and TCRdb holds only the in-frame ones, with some missing. The sample has about 450,000 clones, around three quarters seen once. Sequencing input: PBMCs. These receptors were obtained from a middle-aged woman in good health. Some clones in this sample may be carry-over from other donors' samples.

This chain's CDR3 is CASSWAAGDYEQYF. CDR3 coding DNA: TGTGCCAGCAGCTGGGCGGCGGGAGACTACGAGCAGTACTTC. This sequence joins TRBV7-9 and TRBJ2-7; 7 nucleotides agree with TRBD2. Germline trimming cut 4 bases from V and 3 bases from J; bases unmatched to any gene: 6. CDR1 is SEHNR and CDR2 is FQNEAQ in the germline V gene (reference sequence). CDR3 length: 14 amino acids.

This chain links TRBV9 with TRBJ1-2, with D perhaps TRBD1 (6 bases). CDR1 and CDR2 from the germline V gene are SGDLS and YYNGEE. CDR3 size: 15 residues. V was shortened by 7 bases and J by 4 bases, with 20 bases between the two germline ends. CDR3 sequence reads: CASPSSGEQGYGYTF. In DNA form, the CDR3 reads TGTGCCAGCCCCTCCTCAGGGGAACAGGGCTATGGCTACACCTTC.

The chain combines TRBV21-1 with TRBJ2-7; TRBD1 is the table's D call, not checked against the DNA. TRBV21-1 is a pseudogene. The CDR3 has 15 amino acids. The CDR3 DNA follows: TGTGCCAGCAGCAAACCCGGACACCCCTCCTACGAGCAGTACTTC. Its translation is CASSKPGHPSYEQYF.

V is TRBV28 and J is TRBJ2-3; 7 positions agree with TRBD2. The CDR3 length is 13 residues. Germline CDR1 reads MDHEN; CDR2 reads SYDVKM. The J segment lost 4 bases and the V segment lost 3 bases, leaving 1 base of the junction unmatched. CDR3 sequence reads: CASSFRGADTQYF. The CDR3 coding sequence is TGTGCCAGCAGTTTCCGGGGGGCAGATACGCAGTATTTT.

This clone was found once. J is TRBJ2-7 and V is TRBV5-4, with 8 bases aligning to TRBD2. In germline, CDR1 is SGHNT, CDR2 YYREEE (reference sequence). J was trimmed by 1 base and V by 5 bases; bases with no gene match: 11. The CDR3 sequence is 16 residues long. The CDR3 is CASSTPDSGNSYEQYF. The CDR3 nucleotides read TGTGCCAGCAGTACCCCCGATAGCGGGAATTCCTACGAGCAGTACTTC.

A remark on this clone: It differs at one base from a far larger clone, so likely a read error. V and J are TRBV4-3 and TRBJ2-7; 12 nucleotides agree with TRBD2. Gene TRBJ2-5 matches the end of the DNA better, so the J call may be wrong. CDR1 LGHNA and CDR2 YSLEER come from the germline V gene. There are 17 residues in the CDR3. CDR3 sequence: CASSQGTSGGTQETQYF. The CDR3 DNA follows: TGCGCCAGCAGCCAAGGAACTAGCGGGGGGACCCAAGAGACCCAGTACTTC.

Many counts were recorded for this clone. This chain connects TRBV2 to TRBJ2-4, with TRBD2 matching 9 bases. The CDR3 is 12 residues long. V dropped 11 bases and J dropped 8; count of bases not matched to a gene: 7. The germline V gene encodes CDR1 SNHLY and CDR2 FYNNEI. The CDR3 DNA follows: TGTGCCGGGACTAGCCGGAGGGACATTCAGTACTTC. Protein: CAGTSRRDIQYF. Using reference TRBV2 and TRBJ2-4 for the parts outside the CDR3, the full variable domain is EPEVTQTPSHQVTQMGQEVILRCVPISNHLYFYWYRQILGQKVEFLVSFYNNEISEKSEIFDDQFSVERPDGSNFTLKIRSTKLEDSAMYFCAGTSRRDIQYFGAGTRLSVL.

A note on this clone: The same CDR3 also results from other DNA sequences found in this sample. V and J are TRBV5-1 and TRBJ2-7, with a weak D call TRBD1 (6 bases). This CDR3 is built from 13 residues. Germline values: CDR1 SGHRS, CDR2 YFSETQ. Trimming stripped 4 bases from V and 3 bases from J, with 11 bases between. In DNA, the CDR3 is TGCGCCAGCAGCCTCGGACAGAACTACGAGCAGTACTTC. It is translated as CASSLGQNYEQYF.

On this clone itself: The sample has other DNA sequences that encode this CDR3 too. The gene calls are TRBV19 and TRBJ1-5; D remains unclear. The CDR3 has 12 amino acids. Germline V gene data show CDR1 as LNHDA and CDR2 as SQIVND (reference sequence). Trimming took off 3 bases at V and 4 bases at J, with 4 bases between the two ends. Here the CDR3 DNA reads TGTGCCAGTAGTATCAGTAATCAGCCCCAGCATTTT. Its protein product is CASSISNQPQHF.

The chain joins TRBV7-9 to TRBJ2-2, with 9 bases that match TRBD1. Per the germline V gene, CDR1 is SEHNR and CDR2 is FQNEAQ (reference sequence). J lost 7 bases, V lost 5 bases, and 5 bases had no gene match. The CDR3 length is 14 residues. This CDR3 reads CASSGGQGNGELFF. CDR3 sequence (DNA): TGTGCCAGCAGCGGGGGACAGGGCAACGGGGAGCTGTTTTTT.

This clone was observed many times. The chain is built from TRBV28 and TRBJ1-3; 8 bases align to TRBD1. The germline gives CDR1 MDHEN, CDR2 SYDVKM. The CDR3 consists of 14 residues. V shed 3 bases, J shed 4 bases, and the junction held 2 bases outside the gene matches. CDR3 sequence reads: CASSFRTGGNTIYF. The DNA of the CDR3 is TGTGCCAGCAGTTTCAGGACAGGGGGAAACACCATATATTTT.

The rearrangement uses TRBV7-9 and TRBJ2-1, with D uncertain. This CDR3 contains 15 residues. The germline gives CDR1 SEHNR, CDR2 FQNEAQ (reference sequence). Trimming stripped 1 base from V and 0 bases from J, with 7 bases between. The CDR3 spells CASSLDPFSYNEQFF. The DNA of the CDR3 is TGTGCCAGCAGCTTAGACCCGTTCTCCTACAATGAGCAGTTCTTC.

This clone occurred once. V is TRBV12-1 and J is TRBJ2-1; TRBD2, the table's D call, lacks a check against the DNA. TRBV12-1 has pseudogene status. The length of the CDR3 is 13 residues. CDR3 DNA: TGTGCCAGCAGCATCGGACTAGTCGGTGAGCAGTTCTTC. It codes for CASSIGLVGEQFF.

J is TRBJ2-5 and V is TRBV5-4; D is tentatively TRBD1 or TRBD2 (5 bases each). From germline, CDR1 is SGHNT and CDR2 YYREEE (reference sequence). V was pared by 0 bases and J by 12 bases, with 15 bases between. The CDR3 has 13 amino acids. The CDR3 region is CASSLVGTPGEYF. DNA for the CDR3: TGTGCCAGCAGCTTGGTGGGGACCCCCGGGGAGTACTTC.

The V gene is TRBV7-2, the J gene TRBJ1-1; D not certain. Germline CDR1 SGHTA, CDR2 FQGNSA. This CDR3 region has 13 residues. V was pared by 7 bases and J by 7 bases, with 16 bases between. The CDR3 DNA is TGTGCCAGCACCAACCCACGCCGGGGTGAAGCTTTCTTT. It encodes CASTNPRRGEAFF.

CDR3 in DNA: TGTGCCAGCAGCCATGGACAGGGGGCTGAGACCCAGTACTTC. Translation: CASSHGQGAETQYF. V and J are TRBV5-8 and TRBJ2-5, with 11 bases matching TRBD1. The germline gives CDR1 SGHTS, CDR2 YDEGEE. The CDR3 is 14 amino acids. Losses at the gene ends were 4 bases for V and 5 bases for J; bases not matched to a gene: 4.

This clone was seen a few times. CDR3 nucleotide sequence: TGTGCCAGCAGTTTCTCGGACAGGGGTCATCAGCCCCAGCATTTT. It is translated as CASSFSDRGHQPQHF. V and J are TRBV28 and TRBJ1-5, with 9 bases fitting TRBD1. Trimming removed 3 bases from V and 5 bases from J; junction bases left unmatched: 5. The CDR3 sequence is 15 residues long. The germline CDR1 and CDR2 sequences are MDHEN and SYDVKM.

Of note for this clone: The same CDR3 can be traced to other DNA sequences in this sample. V gene TRBV4-2 combines with J gene TRBJ2-7; maybe TRBD1 (6 bases). Trimming shortened V by 0 bases and J by 10 bases, and 10 bases separated the two germline ends. The CDR3 loop spans 12 amino acids. Looked up from germline, CDR1 is LGHNA and CDR2 is YNFKEQ. The CDR3 sequence is CASSQDTGRQYF. For the CDR3, the DNA is TGTGCCAGCAGCCAAGATACAGGGCGACAGTACTTC.

The rearrangement uses TRBV5-1 and TRBJ1-1; 10 nucleotides match TRBD1. With 5 bases clipped from V and 6 bases from J, the junction kept 7 bases outside the gene matches. This CDR3 has 14 amino acids. Germline V CDR1 and CDR2: SGHRS, YFSETQ. The CDR3 DNA follows: TGCGCCAGCAGAGCGACAGGGGGCAACTCTGAAGCTTTCTTT. This sequence encodes CASRATGGNSEAFF. Full variable domain (outside the CDR3, taken from reference TRBV5-1 and TRBJ1-1): KAGVTQTPRYLIKTRGQQVTLSCSPISGHRSVSWYQQTPGQGLQFLFEYFSETQRNKGNFPGRFSGRQFSNSRSEMNVSTLELGDSALYLCASRATGGNSEAFFGQGTRLTVV.